This T cell receptor beta chain was captured by sequencing in a study of CD8 T cell repertoires and HIV-1 epitope variants. Study summary: Twenty-five autologous and known Gag and Nef epitope variant peptides each stimulated T cells separately. Controls were a CMV, EBV and flu pool, Ebola AY9, and no peptide.

With regard to this clone: Its antigen is not known.

The assay was immunoSEQ multiplex PCR, and TCRdb's table has in-frame clones only and misses some. The repertoire holds thousands of clones, over 65% seen once, with about 45% in the top ten. Germline V CDR1 and CDR2: SNHLY, FYNNEI. The length of the CDR3 is 15 residues. Trimming pared 0 bases from V and 7 bases from J, leaving 16 bases between. V gene TRBV2 combines with J gene TRBJ2-7; D possibly corresponds to TRBD2 (5 bases). This receptor was obtained from a male donor with HIV. The specimen was cultured CD8+ T cells derived from PBMCs. In nucleotides, the CDR3 is TGTGCCAGCAGTGAAGCGCGCGAGGGTCGAGGGGAGCAGTACTTC. Residues: CASSEAREGRGEQYF.